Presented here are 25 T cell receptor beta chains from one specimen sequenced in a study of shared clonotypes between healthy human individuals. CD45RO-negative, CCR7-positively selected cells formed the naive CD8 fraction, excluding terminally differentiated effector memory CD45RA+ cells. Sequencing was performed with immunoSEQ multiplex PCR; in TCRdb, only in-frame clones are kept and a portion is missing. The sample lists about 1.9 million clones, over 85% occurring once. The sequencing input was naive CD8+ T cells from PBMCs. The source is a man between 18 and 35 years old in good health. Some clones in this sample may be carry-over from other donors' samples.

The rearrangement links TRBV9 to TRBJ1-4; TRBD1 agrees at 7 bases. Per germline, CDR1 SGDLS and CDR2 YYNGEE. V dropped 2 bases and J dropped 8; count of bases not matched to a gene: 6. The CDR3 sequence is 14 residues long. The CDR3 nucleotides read TGTGCCAGCAGCGTGGGAGGGGGCAGAGAAAAACTGTTTTTT. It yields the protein CASSVGGGREKLFF.

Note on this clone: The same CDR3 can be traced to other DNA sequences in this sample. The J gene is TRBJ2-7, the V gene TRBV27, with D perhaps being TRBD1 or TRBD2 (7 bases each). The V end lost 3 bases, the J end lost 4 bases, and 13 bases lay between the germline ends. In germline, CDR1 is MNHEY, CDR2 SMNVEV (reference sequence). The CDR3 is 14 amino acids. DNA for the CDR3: TGTGCCAGCAGTTTTTCCAGGGGGGGGTACGAGCAGTACTTC. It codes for CASSFSRGGYEQYF.

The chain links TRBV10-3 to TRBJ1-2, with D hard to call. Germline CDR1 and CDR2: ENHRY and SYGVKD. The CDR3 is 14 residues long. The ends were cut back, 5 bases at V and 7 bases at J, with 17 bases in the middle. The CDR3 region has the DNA TGTGCCATCAGTCCTTCCGGGTCCCGCAGTGGCTACACCTTC. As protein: CAISPSGSRSGYTF.

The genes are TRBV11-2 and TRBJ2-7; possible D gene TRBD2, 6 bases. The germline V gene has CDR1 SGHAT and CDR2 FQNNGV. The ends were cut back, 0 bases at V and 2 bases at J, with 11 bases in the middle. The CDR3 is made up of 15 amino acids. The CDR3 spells CASSLEGRTAYEQYF. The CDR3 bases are TGTGCCAGCAGCTTAGAGGGGAGGACCGCCTACGAGCAGTACTTC. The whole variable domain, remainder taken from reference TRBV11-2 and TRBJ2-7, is EAGVAQSPRYKIIEKRQSVAFWCNPISGHATLYWYQQILGQGPKLLIQFQNNGVVDDSQLPKDRFSAERLKGVDSTLKIQPAKLEDSAVYLCASSLEGRTAYEQYFGPGTRLTVT.

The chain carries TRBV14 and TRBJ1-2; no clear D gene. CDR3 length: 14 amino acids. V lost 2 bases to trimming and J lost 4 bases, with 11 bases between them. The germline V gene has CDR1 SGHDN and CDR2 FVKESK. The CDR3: CASSQRGMGYGYTF. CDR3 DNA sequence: TGTGCCAGCAGCCAACGCGGGATGGGCTATGGCTACACCTTC.

CDR3 DNA: TGTGCCAGCAGTTCGACCGGGACAGCAATGGTGCTTGAGCAGTTCTTC. This codes for CASSSTGTAMVLEQFF. The chain recombines TRBV27 with TRBJ2-1; 7 bases are a match to TRBD1. The germline V gene has CDR1 MNHEY and CDR2 SMNVEV (reference sequence). The V and J ends lost 4 bases and 9 bases, in that order; junction bases with no gene match: 15. The CDR3 loop spans 16 amino acids.

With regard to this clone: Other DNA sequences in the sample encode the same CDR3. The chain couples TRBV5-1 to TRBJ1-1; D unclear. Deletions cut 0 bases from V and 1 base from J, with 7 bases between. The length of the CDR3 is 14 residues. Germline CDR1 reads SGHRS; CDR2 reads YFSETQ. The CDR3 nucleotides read TGCGCCAGCAGCTTGGTGGGCGAGAACACTGAAGCTTTCTTT. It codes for CASSLVGENTEAFF.

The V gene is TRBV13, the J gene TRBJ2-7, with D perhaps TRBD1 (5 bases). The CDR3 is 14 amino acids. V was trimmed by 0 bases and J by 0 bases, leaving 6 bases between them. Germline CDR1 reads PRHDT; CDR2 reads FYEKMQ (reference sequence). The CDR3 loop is CASSLGTDSYEQYF. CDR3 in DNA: TGTGCCAGCAGCTTAGGGACAGACTCCTACGAGCAGTACTTC.

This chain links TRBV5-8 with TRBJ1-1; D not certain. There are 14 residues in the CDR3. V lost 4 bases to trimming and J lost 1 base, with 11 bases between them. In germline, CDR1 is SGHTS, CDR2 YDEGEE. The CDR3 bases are TGTGCCAGCAGCCCGGACGGGAGGAACACTGAAGCTTTCTTT. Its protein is CASSPDGRNTEAFF.

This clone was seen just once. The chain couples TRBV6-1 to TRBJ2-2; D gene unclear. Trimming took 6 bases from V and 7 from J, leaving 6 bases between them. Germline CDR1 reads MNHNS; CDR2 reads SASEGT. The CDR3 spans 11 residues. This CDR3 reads CASRMGGELFF. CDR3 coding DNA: TGTGCCAGCAGGATGGGCGGGGAGCTGTTTTTT.

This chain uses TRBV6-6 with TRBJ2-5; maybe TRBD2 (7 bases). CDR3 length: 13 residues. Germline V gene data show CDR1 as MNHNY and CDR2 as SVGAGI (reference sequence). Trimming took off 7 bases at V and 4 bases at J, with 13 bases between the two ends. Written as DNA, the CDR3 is TGTGCCAGCACTACGGGGGGCGCAGAGACCCAGTACTTC. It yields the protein CASTTGGAETQYF.

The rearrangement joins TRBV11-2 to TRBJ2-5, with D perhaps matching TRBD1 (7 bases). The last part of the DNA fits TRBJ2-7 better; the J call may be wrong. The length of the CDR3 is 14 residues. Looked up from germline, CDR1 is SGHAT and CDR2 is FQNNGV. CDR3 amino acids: CASSLGRGEYEQYF. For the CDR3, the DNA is TGTGCCAGCAGCTTAGGCAGGGGGGAGTACGAGCAGTACTTC.

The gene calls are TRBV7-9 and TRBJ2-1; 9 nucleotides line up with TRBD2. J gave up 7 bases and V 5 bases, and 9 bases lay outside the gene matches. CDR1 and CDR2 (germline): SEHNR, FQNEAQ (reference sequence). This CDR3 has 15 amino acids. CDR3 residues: CASSHPASGKNEQFF. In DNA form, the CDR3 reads TGTGCCAGCAGCCACCCGGCTAGCGGGAAGAATGAGCAGTTCTTC.

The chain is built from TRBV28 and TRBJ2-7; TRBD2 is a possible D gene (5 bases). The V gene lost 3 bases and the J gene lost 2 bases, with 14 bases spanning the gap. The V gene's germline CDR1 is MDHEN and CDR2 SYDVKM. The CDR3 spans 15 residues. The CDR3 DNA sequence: TGTGCCAGCAGTTTCGTGGGGAGATCCACCTACGAGCAGTACTTC. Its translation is CASSFVGRSTYEQYF.

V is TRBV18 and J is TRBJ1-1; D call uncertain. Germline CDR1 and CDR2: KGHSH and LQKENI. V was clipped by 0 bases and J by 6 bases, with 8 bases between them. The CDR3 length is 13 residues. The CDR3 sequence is CASSPPEMSEAFF. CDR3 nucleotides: TGTGCCAGCTCACCACCTGAAATGTCTGAAGCTTTCTTT.

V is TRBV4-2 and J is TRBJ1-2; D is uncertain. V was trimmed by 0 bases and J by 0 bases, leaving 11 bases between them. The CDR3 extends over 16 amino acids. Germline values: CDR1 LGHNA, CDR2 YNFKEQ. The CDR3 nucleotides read TGTGCCAGCAGCCAAGAGGTCATGAAACCTAACTATGGCTACACCTTC. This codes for CASSQEVMKPNYGYTF.

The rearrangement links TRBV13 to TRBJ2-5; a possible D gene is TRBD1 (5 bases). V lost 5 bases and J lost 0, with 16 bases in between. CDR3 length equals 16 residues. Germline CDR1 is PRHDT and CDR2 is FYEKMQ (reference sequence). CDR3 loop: CASSPLGATDQETQYF. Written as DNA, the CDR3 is TGTGCCAGCAGCCCCCTAGGGGCTACCGACCAAGAGACCCAGTACTTC.

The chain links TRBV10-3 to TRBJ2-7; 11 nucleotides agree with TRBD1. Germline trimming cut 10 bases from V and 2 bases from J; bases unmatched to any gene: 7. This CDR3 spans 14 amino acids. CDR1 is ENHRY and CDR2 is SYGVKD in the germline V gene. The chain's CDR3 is CATLGTGGAYEQYF. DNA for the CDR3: TGTGCCACCCTAGGGACAGGGGGGGCCTACGAGCAGTACTTC.

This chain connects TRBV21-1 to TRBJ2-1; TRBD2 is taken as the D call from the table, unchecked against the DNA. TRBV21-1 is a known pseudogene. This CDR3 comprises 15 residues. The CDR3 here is CASRRAGGKYNEQFF. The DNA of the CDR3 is TGTGCCAGCCGTCGAGCGGGAGGGAAATACAATGAGCAGTTCTTC.

The CDR3 loop is CASSSRARNQPQHF. In DNA form, the CDR3 reads TGTGCCAGCAGTTCGAGGGCTCGGAATCAGCCCCAGCATTTT. The chain carries TRBV27 and TRBJ1-5; D unclear. The V and J ends lost 4 bases and 4 bases respectively, with 11 bases between them. This CDR3 has 14 residues. CDR1 and CDR2 from the germline V gene are MNHEY and SMNVEV (reference sequence).

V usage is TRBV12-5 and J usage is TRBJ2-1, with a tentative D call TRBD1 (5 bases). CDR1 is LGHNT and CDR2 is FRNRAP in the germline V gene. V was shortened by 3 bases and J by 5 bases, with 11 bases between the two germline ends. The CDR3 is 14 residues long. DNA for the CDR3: TGTGCTAGTGGTTTAACACAGGATAACAATGAGCAGTTCTTC. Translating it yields CASGLTQDNNEQFF.

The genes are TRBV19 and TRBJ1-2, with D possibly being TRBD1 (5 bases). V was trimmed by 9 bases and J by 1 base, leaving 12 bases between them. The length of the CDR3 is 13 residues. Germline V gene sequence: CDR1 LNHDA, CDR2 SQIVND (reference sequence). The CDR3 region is CASWGEFNYGYTF. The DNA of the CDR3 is TGTGCCAGCTGGGGGGAATTTAACTATGGCTACACCTTC.

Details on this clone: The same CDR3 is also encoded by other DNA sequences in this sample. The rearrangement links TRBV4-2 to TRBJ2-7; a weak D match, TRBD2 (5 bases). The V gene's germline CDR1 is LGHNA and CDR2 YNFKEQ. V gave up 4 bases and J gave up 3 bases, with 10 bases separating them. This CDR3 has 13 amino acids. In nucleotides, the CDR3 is TGTGCCAGCAGCCCCCGAGGGAGCTACGAGCAGTACTTC. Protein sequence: CASSPRGSYEQYF.

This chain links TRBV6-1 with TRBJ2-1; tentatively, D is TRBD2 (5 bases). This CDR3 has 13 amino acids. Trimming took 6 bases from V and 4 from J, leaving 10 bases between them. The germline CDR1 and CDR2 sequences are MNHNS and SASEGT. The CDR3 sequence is CASRDLTYNEQFF. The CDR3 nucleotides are TGTGCCAGCAGGGACTTGACTTACAATGAGCAGTTCTTC.

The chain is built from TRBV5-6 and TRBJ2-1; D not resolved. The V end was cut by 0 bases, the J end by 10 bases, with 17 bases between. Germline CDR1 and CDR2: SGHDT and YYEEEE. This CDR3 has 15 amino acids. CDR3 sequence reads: CASSLVFSGSEEQFF. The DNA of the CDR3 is TGTGCCAGCAGCTTGGTTTTTTCCGGGTCGGAGGAGCAGTTCTTC.